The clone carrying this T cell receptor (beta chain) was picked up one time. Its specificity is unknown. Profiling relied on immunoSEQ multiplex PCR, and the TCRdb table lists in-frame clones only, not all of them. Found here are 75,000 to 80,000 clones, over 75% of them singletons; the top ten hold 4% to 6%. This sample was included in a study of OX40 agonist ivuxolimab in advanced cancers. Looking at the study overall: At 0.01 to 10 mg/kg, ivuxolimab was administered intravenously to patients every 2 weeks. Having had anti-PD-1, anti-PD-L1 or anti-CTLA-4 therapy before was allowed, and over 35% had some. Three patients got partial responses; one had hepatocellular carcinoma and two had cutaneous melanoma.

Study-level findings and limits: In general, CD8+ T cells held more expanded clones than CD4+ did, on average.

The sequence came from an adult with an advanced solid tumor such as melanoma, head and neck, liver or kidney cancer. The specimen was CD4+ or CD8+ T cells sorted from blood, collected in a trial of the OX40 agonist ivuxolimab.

DNA for the CDR3: TGTGCCAGCAGAGACCTCGGGGACTACAATGAGCAGTTCTTC. Protein: CASRDLGDYNEQFF. V and J are TRBV6-5 and TRBJ2-1; maybe TRBD2 (5 bases). Trimming took 6 bases from V and 3 from J, leaving 12 bases between them. The CDR3 spans 14 residues. Germline CDR1 MNHEY, CDR2 SVGAGI.